This TCR beta chain stems from a study of cytomegalovirus exposure and HLA in healthy donors. For the study at large: Membership in the Caucasian-associated ancestry cluster was found for around four fifths of fewer than 450 genotyped donors.

The study ran its PCR with 60 Vbeta and 13 Jbeta primers. Authors' processing steps: Approximately 9.9 million shared chains were among the 80 million or so unique TCR beta chains that a later analysis counted. Assay: immunoSEQ multiplex PCR; the TCRdb copy retains only in-frame clones and omits some. V and J calls plus clone size are reproduced from that table; the DNA served to infer D and trimming. The sample shows 90,000 to 100,000 clones, about two thirds of them seen only once. The CDR3 sequence runs 19 residues, both termini included. Germline assignment: CDR1 MGHRA and CDR2 YSYEKL. Notes on this clone: Because the CDR3's place on the DNA is in doubt, the DNA is left out and the CDR3 is given as listed by TCRdb.

Sequenced sample: PBMCs. This sequence joins TRBV4-1 and TRBJ2-2; TRBD1, the table's D call, lacks a check against the DNA. The clonotype was recovered from a man between 50 and 59 years old in good health and CMV-seronegative. Here the CDR3 reads CASSQAFFGQGARTGELSF.